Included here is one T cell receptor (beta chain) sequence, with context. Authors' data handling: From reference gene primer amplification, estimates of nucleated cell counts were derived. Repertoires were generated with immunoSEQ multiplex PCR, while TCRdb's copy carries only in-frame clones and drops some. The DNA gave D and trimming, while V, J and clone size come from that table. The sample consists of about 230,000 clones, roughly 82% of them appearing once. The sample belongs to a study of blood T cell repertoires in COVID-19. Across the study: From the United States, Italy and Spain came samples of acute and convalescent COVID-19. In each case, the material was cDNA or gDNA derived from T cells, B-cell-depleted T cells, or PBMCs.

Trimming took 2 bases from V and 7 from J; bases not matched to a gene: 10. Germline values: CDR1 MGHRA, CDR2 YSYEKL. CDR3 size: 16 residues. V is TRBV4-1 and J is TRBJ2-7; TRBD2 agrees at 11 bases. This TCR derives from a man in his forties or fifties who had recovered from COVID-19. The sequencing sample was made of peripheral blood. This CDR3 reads CASSQRQTSGVNEQYF. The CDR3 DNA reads TGCGCCAGCAGCCAACGGCAGACTAGCGGGGTGAATGAGCAGTACTTC.